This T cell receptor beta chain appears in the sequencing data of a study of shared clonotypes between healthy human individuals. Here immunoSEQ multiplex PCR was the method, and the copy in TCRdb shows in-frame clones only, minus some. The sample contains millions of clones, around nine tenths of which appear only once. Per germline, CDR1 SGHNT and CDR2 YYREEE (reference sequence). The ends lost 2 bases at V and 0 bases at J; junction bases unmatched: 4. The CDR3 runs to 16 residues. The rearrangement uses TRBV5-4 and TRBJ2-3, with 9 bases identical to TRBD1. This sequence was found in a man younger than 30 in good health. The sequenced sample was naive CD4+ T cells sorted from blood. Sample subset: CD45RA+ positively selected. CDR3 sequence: CASSFQQGASTDTQYF. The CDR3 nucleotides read TGTGCCAGCAGCTTCCAACAGGGGGCTAGCACAGATACGCAGTATTTT.